This T cell receptor (beta chain) was captured in a study of human T cells and chemical hapten exposure. MiXCR, applied by TCRdb to the RACE reads, yields one record per CDR3 protein. Among some 110,000 distinct CDR3 sequences listed, roughly an eighth were seen once. This clonotype was seen many times. What it binds is unknown. Time point reported: patch test 1, 2 weeks after DPC sensitization. Treatment specified: therapeutic diphenylcyclopropenone sensitization with weekly scalp DPC. Trimming stripped 0 bases from V and 6 bases from J, with 10 bases between. Germline CDR1 SGHRS, CDR2 YFSETQ. The CDR3 covers 14 residues. Overall study results and limits: DPC sensitization left the count of TCRs above 1 in 1000 unchanged.

The source material was whole blood, sampled in connection with sensitization to the hapten diphenylcyclopropenone (DPC). The receptor was isolated from a woman aged 45 to 65 with alopecia areata. Some clones in this sample may be carry-over from other donors' samples. J is TRBJ2-1 and V is TRBV5-1; D is uncertain. The chain's CDR3 is CASSLAEIANEQFF. For the CDR3, the DNA is TGCGCCAGCAGCTTGGCGGAGATTGCCAATGAGCAGTTCTTC.